These 15 T cell receptor beta chains were all obtained from the same sample, sequenced in a study of blood T cell repertoires in COVID-19. Only in-frame clones appear in the TCRdb table, and some are missing; sequencing was by immunoSEQ multiplex PCR. The data contain approximately 90,000 clones, over 80% of them seen just once; the ten biggest clones take up almost 3.5%. The sample taken for sequencing was peripheral blood. The receptor set was obtained from a man in his forties or fifties with acute or convalescent COVID-19.

The genes are TRBV10-3 and TRBJ1-1; 10 bases fit TRBD1. This CDR3 contains 15 residues. Germline assignment: CDR1 ENHRY and CDR2 SYGVKD. The junction had 4 bases not matched to a gene; V was cut back by 6 bases and J by 0 bases. The CDR3 sequence: CAIRGTGDMNTEAFF. The DNA for the CDR3 is TGTGCCATCAGAGGGACAGGGGACATGAACACTGAAGCTTTCTTT.

DNA for the CDR3: TGTGCCATCAGCGACCCAGGGATCAGCTCCTACGAGCAGTACTTC. Its translation is CAISDPGISSYEQYF. The chain joins TRBV10-3 to TRBJ2-7; a weak D match, TRBD1 (5 bases). From germline, CDR1 is ENHRY and CDR2 SYGVKD. The CDR3 has 15 residues. The V end was cut by 6 bases, the J end by 0 bases, with 15 bases between.

V is TRBV2 and J is TRBJ1-5, with D perhaps TRBD1 (5 bases). The CDR3 is made up of 13 amino acids. The V end was cut by 6 bases, the J end by 4 bases, with 10 bases between. In germline, CDR1 is SNHLY, CDR2 FYNNEI. The CDR3 is CASSARQNQPQHF. DNA for the CDR3: TGTGCCAGCAGCGCCCGACAGAATCAGCCCCAGCATTTT.

The genes are TRBV29-1 and TRBJ1-1; D might be TRBD1 (5 bases). The V gene lost 7 bases and the J gene lost 4 bases, with 22 bases spanning the gap. Germline V gene lookup returns CDR1 SQVTM and CDR2 ANQGSEA. The CDR3 loop spans 15 amino acids. DNA of the CDR3: TGCAGCGCTTCTCCCCGGGGGACGGGGAGCACTGAAGCTTTCTTT. Translation: CSASPRGTGSTEAFF.

The rearrangement joins TRBV6-1 to TRBJ2-1; D call uncertain. The CDR3 has 13 residues. Per germline, CDR1 MNHNS and CDR2 SASEGT. V was trimmed by 2 bases and J by 5 bases, leaving 7 bases between them. The CDR3 DNA is TGTGCCAGCAGTGAATACATCAACAATGAGCAGTTCTTC. It translates to CASSEYINNEQFF.

This clone was observed a few times. This rearrangement joins TRBV2 to TRBJ1-6, with D tentatively TRBD1 (5 bases). The CDR3 totals 14 residues. V shed 2 bases and J shed 5 bases, with 7 bases lying between them. Looked up from germline, CDR1 is SNHLY and CDR2 is FYNNEI. The CDR3 DNA follows: TGTGCCAGCAGTGAACCACAGGATAATTCACCCCTCCACTTT. It encodes CASSEPQDNSPLHF.

The chain employs TRBV5-4 and TRBJ1-2; 11 bases are a match to TRBD1. The V and J ends lost 4 bases and 2 bases, in that order; junction bases with no gene match: 4. The CDR3 spans 15 residues. CDR1 and CDR2 (germline): SGHNT, YYREEE (reference sequence). The CDR3 sequence is CASSRGQGANYGYTF. The CDR3 DNA is TGTGCCAGCAGCAGAGGACAGGGGGCAAACTATGGCTACACCTTC.

This chain uses TRBV9 with TRBJ2-2; TRBD2 matches at 7 bases. Germline CDR1 is SGDLS and CDR2 is YYNGEE. V was pared by 10 bases and J by 2 bases, with 11 bases of the junction left unmatched. This CDR3 has 15 residues. In nucleotides, the CDR3 is TGTGCCTCCGCTAGGCCAGCGGGAAACACCGGGGAGCTGTTTTTT. Protein product: CASARPAGNTGELFF.

The rearrangement joins TRBV7-2 to TRBJ2-7; D is perhaps TRBD2 (6 bases). The V gene's germline CDR1 is SGHTA and CDR2 FQGNSA. CDR3 length: 13 residues. Trimming took 4 bases from V and 10 from J, leaving 17 bases between them. The CDR3 spells CASSSADLREQYF. The CDR3 region has the DNA TGTGCCAGCAGCTCCGCTGACCTGCGGGAACAGTACTTC.

This clone was detected only once. V gene TRBV14 combines with J gene TRBJ2-7; 10 nucleotides agree with TRBD2. The CDR3 is 15 residues long. The J segment lost 0 bases and the V segment lost 1 base, leaving 0 bases of the junction unmatched. Germline V gives CDR1 SGHDN, CDR2 FVKESK. DNA for the CDR3: TGTGCCAGCAGCCAAGTAGCGGGAGGCTCCTACGAGCAGTACTTC. Translation: CASSQVAGGSYEQYF.

The chain couples TRBV9 to TRBJ1-3, with D possibly being TRBD1 (6 bases). The CDR3 totals 11 residues. V lost 5 bases and J 7 bases, leaving 7 bases between the germline ends. Germline V gene sequence: CDR1 SGDLS, CDR2 YYNGEE. The CDR3 DNA is TGTGCCAGCAGGCAGGGGAACACCATATATTTT. Protein product: CASRQGNTIYF.

As DNA, the CDR3 is TGCGCCAGCAGCGCGAGGACAGGGGACACTGAAGCTTTCTTT. The encoded protein is CASSARTGDTEAFF. The chain carries TRBV5-1 and TRBJ1-1; 9 bases are shared with TRBD1. V gave up 4 bases and J gave up 3 bases; unmatched junction bases: 4. The germline V gene encodes CDR1 SGHRS and CDR2 YFSETQ. The CDR3 contains 14 residues.

V is TRBV7-9 and J is TRBJ1-5; D call uncertain. V was trimmed by 2 bases and J by 5 bases, leaving 4 bases between them. This CDR3 comprises 12 residues. The V gene's germline CDR1 is SEHNR and CDR2 FQNEAQ (reference sequence). The CDR3 is CASSLQDQPQHF. The DNA of the CDR3 is TGTGCCAGCAGCTTACAGGATCAGCCCCAGCATTTT. The variable domain in full, with the rest retrieved from reference TRBV7-9 and TRBJ1-5, is DTGVSQNPRHKITKRGQNVTFRCDPISEHNRLYWYRQTLGQGPEFLTYFQNEAQLEKSRLLSDRFSAERPKGSFSTLEIQRTEQGDSAMYLCASSLQDQPQHFGDGTRLSIL.

The J gene is TRBJ2-6, the V gene TRBV5-6; D unresolved. The CDR3 length is 16 residues. V was cut by 4 bases and J by 0 bases, with 11 bases left in between. From germline, CDR1 is SGHDT and CDR2 YYEEEE. CDR3 coding DNA: TGTGCCAGCAGCCCATACCAGGTCTCTGGGGCCAACGTCCTGACTTTC. The encoded protein is CASSPYQVSGANVLTF.

The gene calls are TRBV5-1 and TRBJ2-2; 11 bases are a match to TRBD2. The CDR3 contains 15 residues. Germline V gives CDR1 SGHRS, CDR2 YFSETQ. V gave up 0 bases and J gave up 6 bases; unmatched junction bases: 1. The CDR3 DNA is TGCGCCAGCAGCTTGGATAGCGGGGGGGCCGGGGAGCTGTTTTTT. Its protein product is CASSLDSGGAGELFF.